This T cell receptor (beta chain) was captured in a study of T cell responses to AZD1222 COVID-19 vaccine. Regarding the study as a whole: Two AZD1222 administrations were followed by greater Spike-specific TCR breadth and depth. A mostly white British donor set with more females was recruited, and clonal diversity was possibly underestimated.

Clones were read by immunoSEQ multiplex PCR, and TCRdb kept only the in-frame ones, dropping some. The sample lists roughly 150,000 clones; 90% were seen once. Germline V gene lookup returns CDR1 SGDLS and CDR2 YYNGEE. The CDR3 extends over 21 amino acids. The ends were cut back, 4 bases at V and 3 bases at J, with 31 bases in the middle. As to this clone: Its antigen is as yet unknown.

The sequence was obtained from an adult in good health. The chain employs TRBV9 and TRBJ2-2, with D possibly matching TRBD2 (6 bases). The specimen was peripheral blood, collected on day 0 of AZD1222 vaccination. As DNA, the CDR3 is TGTGCCAGCAGCCTTAGGGGTAGCCTTCGCGGCGGGAAATTGGACACCGGGGAGCTGTTTTTT. Protein sequence: CASSLRGSLRGGKLDTGELFF.